This T cell receptor (beta chain) originates from a study of cytomegalovirus exposure and HLA in healthy donors. Overall study context: The Caucasian-associated ancestry cluster contained approximately 81% of the approximately 420 genotyped donors. Study-wide findings and caveats: Per published accounts, TCR beta sequences correctly predicted the HLA-A and HLA-B alleles of most subjects. In a later analysis, a missense DCLRE1C variant was linked to TCR beta V- and J-gene trimming.

Healthy bone marrow donors made up the cohort. As concerns this clone: The antigen is unknown.

The CDR3 has 15 amino acids. Germline V lookup: CDR1 SEHNR, CDR2 FQNEAQ (reference sequence). V lost 2 bases and J lost 2, with 9 bases in between. The PCR made use of 60 Vbeta and 13 Jbeta primers. Produced via immunoSEQ multiplex PCR; TCRdb's table is partial and in-frame only. The table shows 110,000 to 150,000 clones, with over 70% occurring only once. Sequencing input: PBMCs. This chain uses TRBV7-9 with TRBJ2-2, with TRBD1 as a possible D gene (5 bases). This receptor was obtained from a man aged 40-49 years in good health and CMV-seropositive. This CDR3 reads CASSLRGGNTGELFF. As DNA, the CDR3 is TGTGCCAGCAGCTTAAGGGGCGGAAACACCGGGGAGCTGTTTTTT. Using reference TRBV7-9 and TRBJ2-2 for the parts outside the CDR3, the full variable domain is DTGVSQNPRHKITKRGQNVTFRCDPISEHNRLYWYRQTLGQGPEFLTYFQNEAQLEKSRLLSDRFSAERPKGSFSTLEIQRTEQGDSAMYLCASSLRGGNTGELFFGEGSRLTVL.